The rows below give T cell receptor beta chains drawn from one sample of a study of blood T cell repertoires in COVID-19. Here immunoSEQ multiplex PCR was the method, and the copy in TCRdb shows in-frame clones only, minus some. The profile covers about 27,000 clones, with roughly 90% appearing a single time and approximately 15% taken by the ten largest. The sequenced sample consisted of peripheral blood. The receptor set was obtained from a human donor with active COVID-19. The donor label of this sample is uncertain. CDR3s include the opening cysteine and the closing phenylalanine or tryptophan. Fields, in order: V gene, CDR3 protein.

TRBV6-6 | CASSYSKSGGWETQYF
TRBV5-4 | CASSLAGKGYEQYF
TRBV27 | CASSPRTAYEQYF
TRBV2 | CASMQALTAFF
TRBV29-1 | CSVEVEGREAFF
TRBV7-9 | CASSSAAYNEQFF
TRBV6-2/TRBV6-3 | CASSYGRGEYF
TRBV7-8 | CASSVRTSTGAGDSLRVYF
TRBV6-1 | CASSEGQGSEQYF
TRBV7-9 | CASSLGPRVNGMRETQYF